This T cell receptor beta chain was obtained from a study of cytomegalovirus exposure and HLA in healthy donors. Overall study findings and caveats: Cytomegalovirus status was reportedly diagnosed by the classifier with high specificity and sensitivity. Subsequent analysis of the 120 or so validation repertoires found a tendency for first-cohort TCR clusters to co-occur.

The ends lost 8 bases at V and 1 base at J; junction bases unmatched: 14. The germline CDR1 and CDR2 sequences are MDHEN and SYDVKM. The CDR3 has 17 residues. Some clones are missing from TCRdb's copy, which holds only in-frame ones; the method was immunoSEQ multiplex PCR. The sample includes approximately 170,000 clones, 84% of them seen just once. Note on this clone: No antigen is known for it.

The V and J genes are TRBV28 and TRBJ2-7; 10 nucleotides agree with TRBD2. The receptor was derived from a man aged 25 to 40 in good health and CMV-seropositive. The sequenced sample was PBMCs. The CDR3, as DNA: TGTGCCAGCGTGGGGGCTAGCGGGGGCTTTATTTCCTACGAGCAGTACTTC. Its translation: CASVGASGGFISYEQYF.